The 10 T cell receptor beta chains below were found in one sample sequenced in a study of identical twins. TCRdb called the 5' RACE reads again in MiXCR, with one record for every CDR3 protein. Here the sample spans fewer than 650,000 distinct CDR3 sequences, roughly 7.2% being singletons. These data are also associated with another study on yellow fever vaccine responses in identical twins.

Sequencing was carried out using PBMCs. These receptors came from a woman under 30 in good health.

This chain joins TRBV10-3 and TRBJ1-4; 7 nucleotides line up with TRBD1. CDR3 length: 14 amino acids. V lost 6 bases, J lost 8 bases, and 9 bases stayed unmatched. The germline V gene encodes CDR1 ENHRY and CDR2 SYGVKD. The CDR3 bases are TGTGCCATCAGATCCGGGACAGAAGGCGAAAAACTGTTTTTT. This sequence encodes CAIRSGTEGEKLFF.

V gene TRBV7-6 combines with J gene TRBJ2-3, with 9 bases identical to TRBD2. J gave up 0 bases and V 2 bases, and 3 bases lay outside the gene matches. This CDR3 is 16 amino acids long. Germline CDR1 and CDR2: SGHVS and FNYEAQ. DNA for the CDR3: TGTGCCAGCAGCTTATCCACTAGCGGGAGCACAGATACGCAGTATTTT. Amino acid sequence: CASSLSTSGSTDTQYF.

This clonotype occurred a few times. The rearrangement joins TRBV29-1 to TRBJ1-1, with 8 bases identical to TRBD1. CDR1 and CDR2 (germline): SQVTM, ANQGSEA. Unmatched junction bases numbered 7, after V lost 3 bases and J lost 4 bases. This CDR3 has 14 residues. This CDR3 reads CSVELAGGGTEAFF. CDR3 coding DNA: TGCAGCGTTGAGTTGGCAGGGGGCGGCACTGAAGCTTTCTTT.

This clonotype appeared many times. The chain recombines TRBV5-1 with TRBJ2-1; D remains unclear. V lost 2 bases, J lost 5 bases, and 11 bases lay in between. This CDR3 is built from 14 residues. The germline CDR1 and CDR2 sequences are SGHRS and YFSETQ. This CDR3 reads CASSFGQEHNEQFF. In DNA, the CDR3 is TGCGCCAGCAGCTTTGGCCAGGAGCACAATGAGCAGTTCTTC.

V gene TRBV6-1 combines with J gene TRBJ2-5; weak D call: TRBD2 (6 bases). V lost 8 bases and J 6 bases, leaving 19 bases between the germline ends. In germline, CDR1 is MNHNS, CDR2 SASEGT. The CDR3 extends over 14 amino acids. The CDR3 nucleotides read TGTGCCAGCCCCGGGGGTGGGTCCCTTAAGACCCAGTACTTC. As protein: CASPGGGSLKTQYF.

This clonotype was seen many times. V usage is TRBV14 and J usage is TRBJ1-1; the match to TRBD1 covers 10 bases. Germline V gene sequence: CDR1 SGHDN, CDR2 FVKESK. V lost 2 bases, J lost 5 bases, and 8 bases stayed unmatched. The CDR3 contains 16 residues. The CDR3: CASSQIPGQGTTEAFF. For the CDR3, the DNA is TGTGCCAGCAGCCAAATACCGGGACAGGGGACTACTGAAGCTTTCTTT. The variable domain in full, with the rest retrieved from reference TRBV14 and TRBJ1-1, is EAGVTQFPSHSVIEKGQTVTLRCDPISGHDNLYWYRRVMGKEIKFLLHFVKESKQDESGMPNNRFLAERTGGTYSTLKVQPAELEDSGVYFCASSQIPGQGTTEAFFGQGTRLTVV.

Ten or more counts support this clonotype. Written as DNA, the CDR3 is TGCGCCAGCAGCCAACGGACAGGGAAAAACGCGAACACCGGGGAGCTGTTTTTT. This translates into CASSQRTGKNANTGELFF. The chain combines TRBV4-1 with TRBJ2-2; 8 bases match TRBD1. With V trimmed by 2 bases and J by 0 bases, 8 bases remained unmatched. CDR1 and CDR2 (germline): MGHRA, YSYEKL. The length of the CDR3 is 18 residues.

This chain uses TRBV4-1 with TRBJ2-6; the D is unclear. V lost 1 base and J lost 0, with 10 bases in between. The CDR3 is 17 residues long. CDR1 and CDR2 from the germline V gene are MGHRA and YSYEKL. CDR3: CASSQVKGASGANVLTF. In nucleotides, the CDR3 is TGCGCCAGCAGCCAAGTAAAGGGTGCCTCTGGGGCCAACGTCCTGACTTTC.

The sample holds a few counts of this clonotype. V gene TRBV7-8 combines with J gene TRBJ2-1; D remains unclear. The CDR3 runs to 15 residues. V lost 4 bases, J lost 3 bases, and 13 bases lay in between. The germline gives CDR1 SGHVS, CDR2 FQNEAQ. CDR3 nucleotides: TGTGCCAGCAGCTCAAATTGGGCCAACTACAATGAGCAGTTCTTC. The encoded protein is CASSSNWANYNEQFF.

This clonotype was detected ten times or more. This CDR3 reads CASSRLLTSGETYEQYV. DNA for the CDR3: TGTGCCAGCAGTCGACTCCTAACTAGCGGGGAGACCTACGAGCAGTACGTC. This chain links TRBV28 with TRBJ2-7; 10 bases align to TRBD2. Unmatched junction bases numbered 12, after V lost 5 bases and J lost 2 bases. The germline V gene has CDR1 MDHEN and CDR2 SYDVKM. There are 17 residues in the CDR3.